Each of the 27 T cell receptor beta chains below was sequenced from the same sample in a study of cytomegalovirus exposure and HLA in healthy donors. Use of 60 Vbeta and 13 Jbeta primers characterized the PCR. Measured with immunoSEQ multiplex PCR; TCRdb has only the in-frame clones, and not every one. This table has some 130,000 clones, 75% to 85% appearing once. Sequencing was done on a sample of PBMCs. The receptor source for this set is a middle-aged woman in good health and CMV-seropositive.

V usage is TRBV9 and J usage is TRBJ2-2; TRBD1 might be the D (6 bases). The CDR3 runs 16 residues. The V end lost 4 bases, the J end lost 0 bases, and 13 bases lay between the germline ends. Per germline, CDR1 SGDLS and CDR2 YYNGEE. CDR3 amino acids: CASSQGQDANTGELFF. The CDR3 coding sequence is TGTGCCAGCAGCCAGGGACAAGACGCGAACACCGGGGAGCTGTTTTTT.

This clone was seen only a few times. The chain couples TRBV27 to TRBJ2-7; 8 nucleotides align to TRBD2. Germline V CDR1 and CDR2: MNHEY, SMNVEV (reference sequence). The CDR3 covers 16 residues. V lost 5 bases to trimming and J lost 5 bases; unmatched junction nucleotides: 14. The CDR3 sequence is CASSPTGGEGFNEQYF. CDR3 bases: TGTGCCAGCAGTCCCACCGGGGGGGAAGGCTTCAACGAGCAGTACTTC.

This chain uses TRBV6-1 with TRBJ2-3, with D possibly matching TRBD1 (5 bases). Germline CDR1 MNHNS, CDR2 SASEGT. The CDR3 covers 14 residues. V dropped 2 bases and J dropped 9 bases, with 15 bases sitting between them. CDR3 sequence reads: CASSETSTERTQYF. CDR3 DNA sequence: TGTGCCAGCAGTGAAACGTCGACAGAGAGGACGCAGTATTTT.

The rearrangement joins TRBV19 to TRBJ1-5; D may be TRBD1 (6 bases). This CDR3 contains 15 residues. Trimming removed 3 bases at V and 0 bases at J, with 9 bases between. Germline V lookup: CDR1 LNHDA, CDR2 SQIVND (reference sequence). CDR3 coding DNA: TGTGCCAGTAGTATTTACAGGGATAGCAATCAGCCCCAGCATTTT. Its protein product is CASSIYRDSNQPQHF.

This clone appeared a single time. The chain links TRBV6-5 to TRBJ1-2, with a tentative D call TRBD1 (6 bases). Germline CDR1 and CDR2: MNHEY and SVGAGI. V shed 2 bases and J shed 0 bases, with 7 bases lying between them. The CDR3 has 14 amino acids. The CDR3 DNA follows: TGTGCCAGCAGTTACCAGGGGCCTAACTATGGCTACACCTTC. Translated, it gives CASSYQGPNYGYTF.

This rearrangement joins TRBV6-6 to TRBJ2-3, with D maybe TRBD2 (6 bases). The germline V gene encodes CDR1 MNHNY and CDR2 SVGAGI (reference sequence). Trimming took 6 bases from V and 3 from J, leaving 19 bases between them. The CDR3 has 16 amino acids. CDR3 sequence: CASSRKISGETDTQYF. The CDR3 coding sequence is TGTGCCAGCAGCAGAAAGATTAGCGGAGAAACAGATACGCAGTATTTT.

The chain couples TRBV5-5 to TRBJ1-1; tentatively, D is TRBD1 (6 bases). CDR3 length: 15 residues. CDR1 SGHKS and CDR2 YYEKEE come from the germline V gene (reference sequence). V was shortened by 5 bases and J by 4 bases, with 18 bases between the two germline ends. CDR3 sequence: CASRQAAGEGTEAFF. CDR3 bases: TGTGCCAGCAGACAGGCGGCAGGGGAGGGCACTGAAGCTTTCTTT.

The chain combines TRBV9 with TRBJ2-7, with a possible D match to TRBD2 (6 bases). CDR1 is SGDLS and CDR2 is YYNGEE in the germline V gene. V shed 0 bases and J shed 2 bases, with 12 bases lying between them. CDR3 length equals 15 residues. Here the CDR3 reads CASSVGVSGTYEQYF. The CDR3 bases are TGTGCCAGCAGCGTAGGTGTTAGCGGTACCTACGAGCAGTACTTC.

CDR3 protein: CASRVDHYEQYF. DNA of the CDR3: TGCGCCAGCCGGGTCGACCACTACGAGCAGTACTTC. The rearrangement joins TRBV5-1 to TRBJ2-7; no definite D call. V was trimmed by 7 bases and J by 3 bases, leaving 11 bases between them. This CDR3 spans 12 amino acids. Germline V gene lookup returns CDR1 SGHRS and CDR2 YFSETQ.

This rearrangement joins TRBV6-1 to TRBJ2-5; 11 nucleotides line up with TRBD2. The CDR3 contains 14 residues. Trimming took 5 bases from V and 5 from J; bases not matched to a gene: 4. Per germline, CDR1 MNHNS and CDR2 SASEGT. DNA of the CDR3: TGTGCCAGCAGTAGTAGCGGGGGGGCCGAGACCCAGTACTTC. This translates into CASSSSGGAETQYF.

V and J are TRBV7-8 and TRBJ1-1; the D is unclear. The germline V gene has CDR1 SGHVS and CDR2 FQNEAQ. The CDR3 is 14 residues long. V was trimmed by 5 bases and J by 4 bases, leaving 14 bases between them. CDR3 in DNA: TGTGCCAGCAGCCCCAATGCGGTGACCACTGAAGCTTTCTTT. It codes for CASSPNAVTTEAFF.

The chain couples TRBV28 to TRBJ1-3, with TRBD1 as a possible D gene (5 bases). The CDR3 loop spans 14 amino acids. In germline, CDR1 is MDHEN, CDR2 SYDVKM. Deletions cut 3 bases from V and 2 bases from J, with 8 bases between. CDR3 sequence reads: CASSLVGAGNTIYF. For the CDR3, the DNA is TGTGCCAGCAGTTTGGTAGGGGCTGGAAACACCATATATTTT.

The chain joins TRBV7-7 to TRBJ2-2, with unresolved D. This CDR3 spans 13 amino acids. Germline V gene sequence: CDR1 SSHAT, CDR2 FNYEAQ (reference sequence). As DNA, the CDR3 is TGTGCTAGCCGCAGCGCGAACACCGGGGAGCTGTTTTTT. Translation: CASRSANTGELFF.

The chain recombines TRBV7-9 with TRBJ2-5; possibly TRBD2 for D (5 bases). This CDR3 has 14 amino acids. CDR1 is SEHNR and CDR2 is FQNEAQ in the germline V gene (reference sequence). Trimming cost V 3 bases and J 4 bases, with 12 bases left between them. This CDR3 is CASSFNTRGETQYF. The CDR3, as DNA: TGTGCCAGCAGCTTCAATACCCGGGGAGAGACCCAGTACTTC.

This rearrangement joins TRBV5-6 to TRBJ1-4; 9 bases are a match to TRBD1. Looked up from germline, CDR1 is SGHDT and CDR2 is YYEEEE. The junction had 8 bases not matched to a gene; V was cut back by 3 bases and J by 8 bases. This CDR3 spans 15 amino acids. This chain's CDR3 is CASSSTGTGTEKLFF. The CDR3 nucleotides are TGTGCCAGCAGCTCAACCGGGACAGGGACCGAAAAACTGTTTTTT.

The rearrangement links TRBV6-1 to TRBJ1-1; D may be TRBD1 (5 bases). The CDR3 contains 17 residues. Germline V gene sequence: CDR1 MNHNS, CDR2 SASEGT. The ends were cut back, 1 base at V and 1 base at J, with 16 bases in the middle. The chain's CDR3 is CASSEETRWGSNTEAFF. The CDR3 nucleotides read TGTGCCAGCAGTGAAGAGACCCGATGGGGCTCGAACACTGAAGCTTTCTTT.

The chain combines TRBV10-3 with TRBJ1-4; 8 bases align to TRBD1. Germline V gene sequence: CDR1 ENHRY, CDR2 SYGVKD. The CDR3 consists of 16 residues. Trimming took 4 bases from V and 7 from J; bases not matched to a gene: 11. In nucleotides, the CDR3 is TGTGCCATCAGTGGGGGTCAGCAGGGGGCGGGTGAAAAACTGTTTTTT. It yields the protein CAISGGQQGAGEKLFF.

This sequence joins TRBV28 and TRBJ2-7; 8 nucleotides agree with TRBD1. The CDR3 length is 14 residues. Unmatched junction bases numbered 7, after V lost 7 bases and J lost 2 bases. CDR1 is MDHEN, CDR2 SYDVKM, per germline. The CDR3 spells CASTFPGQAYEQYF. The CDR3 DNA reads TGTGCCAGCACCTTCCCGGGACAGGCCTACGAGCAGTACTTC.

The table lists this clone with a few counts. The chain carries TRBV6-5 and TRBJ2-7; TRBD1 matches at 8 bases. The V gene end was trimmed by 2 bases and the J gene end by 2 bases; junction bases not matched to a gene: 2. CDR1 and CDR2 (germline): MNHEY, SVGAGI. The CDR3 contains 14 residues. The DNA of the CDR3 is TGTGCCAGCAGTTACCAACAGGGGGCCTACGAGCAGTACTTC. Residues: CASSYQQGAYEQYF.

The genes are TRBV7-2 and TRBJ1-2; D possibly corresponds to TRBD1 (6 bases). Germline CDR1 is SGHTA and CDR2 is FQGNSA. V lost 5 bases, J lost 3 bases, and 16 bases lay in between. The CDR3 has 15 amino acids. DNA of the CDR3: TGTGCCAGCAGCGTACGGCAGAGGACAGACTATGGCTACACCTTC. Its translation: CASSVRQRTDYGYTF.

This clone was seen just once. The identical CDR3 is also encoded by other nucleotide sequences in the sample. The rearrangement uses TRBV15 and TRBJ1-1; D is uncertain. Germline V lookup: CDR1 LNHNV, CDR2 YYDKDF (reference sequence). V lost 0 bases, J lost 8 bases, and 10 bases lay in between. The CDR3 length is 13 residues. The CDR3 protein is CATSRDRGTEAFF. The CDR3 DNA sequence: TGTGCCACCAGCAGAGATCGAGGTACAGAAGCTTTCTTT.

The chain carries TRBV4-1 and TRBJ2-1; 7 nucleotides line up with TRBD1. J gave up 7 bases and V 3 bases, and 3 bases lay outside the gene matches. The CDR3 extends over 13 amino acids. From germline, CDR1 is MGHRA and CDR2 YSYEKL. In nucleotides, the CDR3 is TGCGCCAGCAGCCACACACAGGGGAATGAGCAGTTCTTC. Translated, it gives CASSHTQGNEQFF.

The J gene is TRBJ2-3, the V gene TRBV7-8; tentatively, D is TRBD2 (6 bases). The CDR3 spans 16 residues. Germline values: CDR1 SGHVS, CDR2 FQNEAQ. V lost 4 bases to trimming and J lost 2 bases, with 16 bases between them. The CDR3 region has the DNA TGTGCCAGCAGCTCTAGCGTACTAGTCCCCACAGATACGCAGTATTTT. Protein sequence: CASSSSVLVPTDTQYF.

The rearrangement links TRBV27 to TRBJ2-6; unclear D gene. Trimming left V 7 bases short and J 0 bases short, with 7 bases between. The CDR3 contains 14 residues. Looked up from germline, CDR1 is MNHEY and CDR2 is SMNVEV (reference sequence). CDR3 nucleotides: TGTGCCAGCAACCAGGTCTCTGGGGCCAACGTCCTGACTTTC. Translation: CASNQVSGANVLTF.

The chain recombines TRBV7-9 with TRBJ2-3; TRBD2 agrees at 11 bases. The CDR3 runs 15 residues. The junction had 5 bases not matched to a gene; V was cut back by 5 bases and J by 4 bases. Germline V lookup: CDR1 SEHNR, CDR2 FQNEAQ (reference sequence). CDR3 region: CASSQLAGVADTQYF. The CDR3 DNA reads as TGTGCCAGCAGCCAACTAGCGGGAGTTGCAGATACGCAGTATTTT.

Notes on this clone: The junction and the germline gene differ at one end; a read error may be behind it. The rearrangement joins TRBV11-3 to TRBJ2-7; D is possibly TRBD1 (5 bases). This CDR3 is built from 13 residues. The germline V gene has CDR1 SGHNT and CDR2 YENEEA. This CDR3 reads CASSLDVRTRPFF. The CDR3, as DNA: TGTGCCAGCAGCTTAGATGTTCGGACACGTCCCTTTTTC.

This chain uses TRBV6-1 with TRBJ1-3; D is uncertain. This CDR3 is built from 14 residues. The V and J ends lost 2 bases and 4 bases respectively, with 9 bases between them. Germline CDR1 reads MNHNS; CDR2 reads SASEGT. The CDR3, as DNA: TGTGCCAGCAGTGAATCGGGATCGGGAAACACCATATATTTT. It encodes CASSESGSGNTIYF.